The 2 T cell receptor beta chains presented below share a single source sample, sequenced in a study of blood T cell repertoires in COVID-19. Data came from immunoSEQ multiplex PCR; TCRdb stores just in-frame clones and leaves some out. The sample has 140,000 or so clones; around three quarters are singletons. The sample comprised peripheral blood. The origin of the receptors is a man in his 60s with acute or convalescent COVID-19.

V is TRBV5-4 and J is TRBJ2-5; a weak D match, TRBD2 (6 bases). The V gene's germline CDR1 is SGHNT and CDR2 YYREEE (reference sequence). Trimming removed 0 bases at V and 7 bases at J, with 7 bases between. The CDR3 is 12 amino acids. In DNA, the CDR3 is TGTGCCAGCAGCTTGGCGGAGGGGACCCAGTACTTC. Its protein is CASSLAEGTQYF.

This chain links TRBV19 with TRBJ1-5; 7 bases are shared with TRBD1. There are 13 residues in the CDR3. The J segment lost 5 bases and the V segment lost 7 bases, leaving 5 bases of the junction unmatched. Germline-derived CDR1 and CDR2 are LNHDA and SQIVND (reference sequence). DNA for the CDR3: TGTGCCAGTAAGGACAGGCAAGATCAGCCCCAGCATTTT. This encodes CASKDRQDQPQHF. The full variable domain, rest sourced from reference TRBV19 and TRBJ1-5, is DGGITQSPKYLFRKEGQNVTLSCEQNLNHDAMYWYRQDPGQGLRLIYYSQIVNDFQKGDIAEGYSVSREKKESFPLTVTSAQKNPTAFYLCASKDRQDQPQHFGDGTRLSIL.